What follows describes a single TCR beta chain. Its antigen is as yet unknown. Reverse transcribing all isolated RNA meant expressed TCRB transcripts were sequenced. Here immunoSEQ multiplex PCR was the method, and the copy in TCRdb shows in-frame clones only, minus some. The profile shows more than 100,000 clones, 28% of them singletons. Donors contributed one heparinised blood draw apiece, averaging approximately 0.12 L. The authors sorted CD4+ naive, central memory, regulatory and stem cell-like memory cells via CD45RO/CCR7/CD25/CD127/CD95/CD27. Trimming cost V 3 bases and J 0 bases, with 20 bases left between them. CDR3 length equals 18 residues. From germline, CDR1 is SGHNT and CDR2 YYREEE (reference sequence). This record belongs to a study of beta chain features in type 1 diabetes. Study background: About 110,000,000 sorted cells were examined across all samples.

General study results and limits: Shorter TCRB CDR3s, moderately but significantly so, marked every one of the four CD4+ subsets in Type 1 diabetes patients. Patients with type 1 diabetes carried fewer insertions and had more deletions at their VDJ junctions.

Sequenced sample: central memory CD4+ T cells from blood. The sequence derives from a young woman with type 1 diabetes. The chain links TRBV5-4 to TRBJ2-3; a weak D match, TRBD2 (6 bases). CDR3: CASSSPAGTPVSTDTQYF. The CDR3 nucleotides are TGTGCCAGCAGCTCCCCGGCCGGGACTCCGGTTAGCACAGATACGCAGTATTTT.